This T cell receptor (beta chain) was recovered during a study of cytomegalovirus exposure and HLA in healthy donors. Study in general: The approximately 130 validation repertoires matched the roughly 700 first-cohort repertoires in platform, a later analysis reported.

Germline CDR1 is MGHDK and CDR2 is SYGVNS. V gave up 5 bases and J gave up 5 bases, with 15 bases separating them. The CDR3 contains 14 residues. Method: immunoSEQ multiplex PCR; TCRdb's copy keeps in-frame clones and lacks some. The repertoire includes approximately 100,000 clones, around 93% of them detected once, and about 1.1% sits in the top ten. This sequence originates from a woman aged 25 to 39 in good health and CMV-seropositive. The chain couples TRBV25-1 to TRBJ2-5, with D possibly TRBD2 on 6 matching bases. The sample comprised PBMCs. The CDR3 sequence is CASSRRGGGETQYF. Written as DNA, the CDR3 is TGTGCCAGCAGTCGACGCGGAGGAGGGGAGACCCAGTACTTC.